What follows describes a single T cell receptor beta chain. This sample stems from a study of shared clonotypes between healthy human individuals. Germline-derived CDR1 and CDR2 are LGHNA and YNFKEQ. V dropped 11 bases and J dropped 1 base, with 11 bases sitting between them. This CDR3 is 13 amino acids long. Only in-frame clones appear in the TCRdb table, and some are missing; sequencing was by immunoSEQ multiplex PCR. The table has 2 million to 3 million clones, 80% to 95% seen once. This TCR was sampled from a man aged 18 to 30 in good health. Some clones in this sample may be carry-over from other donors' samples. Sequenced: naive CD4+ T cells from PBMCs. Noted subset: CD45RA+ positively selected. V usage is TRBV4-2 and J usage is TRBJ2-2, with a tentative D call TRBD1 (6 bases). The CDR3 DNA is TGTGCCGTTAAAGGGGGGAACACCGGGGAGCTGTTTTTT. Protein product: CAVKGGNTGELFF.